Each of the 24 T cell receptor beta chains below was sequenced from the same sample in a study of beta chain features in type 1 diabetes (dated by TCRdb to about 2018). Libraries were made using the immunoSEQ multiplex PCR assay. All of the isolated RNA was reverse transcribed with the High Capacity cDNA Reverse Transcription Kit, so expressed TCRB transcripts were sequenced. As stored in TCRdb, this immuneACCESS dataset retains in-frame rearrangements with V and J assigned. A fraction of the clones does not appear; measured against another copy, unresolved V genes explain less than half of the discrepancy, and the remainder lacks a known reason. The sample table contains around 160,000 clones; only one count was recorded for approximately 52% of them. Of the sample, under 0.45% falls within the top ten clones. Sequencing input: Tregs from blood. The intended sense of this specimen's cell subset or site label: regulatory CD4+ T cells. The receptors were sampled from a man aged 18 to 30 in good health.

As DNA, the CDR3 is TGCGCCAGCAGCCCTAGCGGGGGAGCCAAAAACATTCAGTACTTC. As protein: CASSPSGGAKNIQYF. The V gene is TRBV4-3, the J gene TRBJ2-4; the match to TRBD2 covers 10 bases. J lost 0 bases, V lost 4 bases, and 0 bases had no gene match. Per the germline V gene, CDR1 is LGHNA and CDR2 is YSLEER. The CDR3 is 15 residues long.

This clone was observed a handful of times. The gene calls are TRBV7-2 and TRBJ2-7; D not resolved. The V gene's germline CDR1 is SGHTA and CDR2 FQGNSA. CDR3 size: 13 residues. Trimming shortened V by 5 bases and J by 6 bases, and 14 bases separated the two germline ends. DNA of the CDR3: TGTGCCAGCAGCGCCGGTTTGGTTCTCGAGCAGTACTTC. Its translation is CASSAGLVLEQYF.

This chain's CDR3 is CASSLPGLFF. CDR3 coding DNA: TGTGCCAGCAGCTTACCGGGATTGTTTTTT. The V call is TRBV7-9, the J call TRBJ2-2; D is possibly TRBD2 (5 bases). Trimming pared 2 bases from V and 15 bases from J, leaving 7 bases between. CDR1 and CDR2 from the germline V gene are SEHNR and FQNEAQ (reference sequence). This CDR3 is built from 10 residues.

The chain uses TRBV7-2 and TRBJ1-5; no definite D call. CDR3 length: 14 amino acids. Germline lookup yields CDR1 SGHTA and CDR2 FQGNSA. V was pared by 5 bases and J by 2 bases, with 10 bases between. In DNA form, the CDR3 reads TGTGCCAGCAGCCCGACCCTAGGCAATCAGCCCCAGCATTTT. It codes for CASSPTLGNQPQHF.

The chain carries TRBV6-1 and TRBJ1-2; weak D call: TRBD1 (6 bases). This CDR3 spans 14 amino acids. V was clipped by 7 bases and J by 5 bases, with 17 bases between them. The germline V gene encodes CDR1 MNHNS and CDR2 SASEGT. CDR3 coding DNA: TGTGCCAGCACGGCGTTCGGACAGCTTTATGGCTACACCTTC. It encodes CASTAFGQLYGYTF.

The V gene is TRBV10-3, the J gene TRBJ2-7; 10 nucleotides match TRBD1. This CDR3 comprises 13 residues. From germline, CDR1 is ENHRY and CDR2 SYGVKD. V dropped 8 bases and J dropped 1; count of bases not matched to a gene: 2. The DNA for the CDR3 is TGTGCCATCGGGGACAGGGGTTCCTACGAGCAGTACTTC. The encoded protein is CAIGDRGSYEQYF.

The chain combines TRBV5-1 with TRBJ1-1, with 9 bases lining up with TRBD1. The V gene end was trimmed by 2 bases and the J gene end by 4 bases; junction bases not matched to a gene: 9. The germline gives CDR1 SGHRS, CDR2 YFSETQ. This CDR3 has 16 amino acids. The CDR3 nucleotides read TGCGCCAGCAGCTTTTACCCGGGACAGGGACCCACTGAAGCTTTCTTT. Translating it yields CASSFYPGQGPTEAFF.

V and J are TRBV28 and TRBJ1-1; D unresolved. Deletions cut 4 bases from V and 4 bases from J, with 4 bases between. In germline, CDR1 is MDHEN, CDR2 SYDVKM. CDR3 length equals 11 residues. This chain's CDR3 is CASSSFTEAFF. CDR3 sequence (DNA): TGTGCCAGCAGTTCGTTCACTGAAGCTTTCTTT.

This sequence joins TRBV7-2 and TRBJ2-7; D call uncertain. Trimming cost V 1 base and J 3 bases, with 10 bases left between them. Per the germline V gene, CDR1 is SGHTA and CDR2 is FQGNSA. The CDR3 consists of 14 residues. This chain's CDR3 is CASSLGQSFYEQYF. DNA for the CDR3: TGTGCCAGCAGCTTAGGACAAAGCTTCTACGAGCAGTACTTC.

The chain combines TRBV7-3 with TRBJ1-2; D gene uncertain. Between the trimmed V and J ends, which lost 0 bases and 4 bases, there was a span of 12 bases. Germline V lookup: CDR1 SGHTA, CDR2 FQGTGA. This CDR3 contains 15 residues. The CDR3 is CASSLTARASYGYTF. The CDR3 nucleotides are TGTGCCAGCAGCTTAACGGCGCGGGCTTCCTATGGCTACACCTTC.

The chain employs TRBV5-1 and TRBJ2-6; D possibly corresponds to TRBD2 (5 bases). The ends were cut back, 5 bases at V and 0 bases at J, with 9 bases in the middle. Germline V gene lookup returns CDR1 SGHRS and CDR2 YFSETQ. This CDR3 is 15 amino acids long. This CDR3 reads CASRPEVSGANVLTF. The CDR3 DNA reads as TGCGCCAGCAGACCGGAGGTCTCTGGGGCCAACGTCCTGACTTTC. The variable domain in full, with the rest retrieved from reference TRBV5-1 and TRBJ2-6, is KAGVTQTPRYLIKTRGQQVTLSCSPISGHRSVSWYQQTPGQGLQFLFEYFSETQRNKGNFPGRFSGRQFSNSRSEMNVSTLELGDSALYLCASRPEVSGANVLTFGAGSRLTVL.

The chain has TRBV28 and TRBJ2-7; 7 nucleotides agree with TRBD1. Germline loops: CDR1 MDHEN, CDR2 SYDVKM. This CDR3 has 14 residues. J was trimmed by 1 base and V by 6 bases; bases with no gene match: 6. DNA for the CDR3: TGTGCCAGCAGGCCCACAGGGGAATCCTACGAGCAGTACTTC. It translates to CASRPTGESYEQYF.

The chain is built from TRBV7-2 and TRBJ1-2, with D uncertain. V was shortened by 1 base and J by 5 bases, with 8 bases between the two germline ends. The CDR3 totals 13 residues. Germline V CDR1 and CDR2: SGHTA, FQGNSA. CDR3 region: CASSLGSRYGYTF. In DNA form, the CDR3 reads TGTGCCAGCAGCTTAGGGTCGCGGTATGGCTACACCTTC.

This clone was seen only a few times. The V gene is TRBV18, the J gene TRBJ2-1; 7 bases line up with TRBD1. The CDR3 length is 15 residues. Germline V gene sequence: CDR1 KGHSH, CDR2 LQKENI. With V trimmed by 2 bases and J by 5 bases, 6 bases remained unmatched. The CDR3 loop is CASSPDRALDNEQFF. The CDR3 nucleotides read TGTGCCAGCTCACCAGACAGGGCCTTGGACAATGAGCAGTTCTTC.

This clone was found once. The chain couples TRBV5-4 to TRBJ2-1, with D possibly being TRBD2 (6 bases). Between the trimmed V and J ends, which lost 1 base and 5 bases, there was a span of 10 bases. This CDR3 comprises 14 residues. The germline CDR1 and CDR2 sequences are SGHNT and YYREEE (reference sequence). The CDR3 here is CASSLRLGDNEQFF. The CDR3 nucleotides read TGTGCCAGCAGCTTGCGACTAGGGGACAATGAGCAGTTCTTC.

This clone showed up just a few times. This chain joins TRBV6-6 and TRBJ2-5; possible D gene TRBD1, 6 bases. The J call could be wrong; TRBJ2-7 is a better fit for the DNA end. The CDR3 is 12 amino acids. Germline CDR1 and CDR2: MNHNY and SVGAGI (reference sequence). The CDR3 spells CASRKDRHEQYF. In nucleotides, the CDR3 is TGTGCCAGCAGGAAAGACAGGCACGAGCAGTACTTC.

The rearrangement uses TRBV10-3 and TRBJ2-7; a possible D gene is TRBD1 (6 bases). The CDR3 is 11 residues long. CDR1 and CDR2 from the germline V gene are ENHRY and SYGVKD. Trimming shortened V by 10 bases and J by 2 bases, and 9 bases separated the two germline ends. CDR3 in amino acids: CATGQTYEQYF. CDR3 nucleotides: TGTGCCACCGGACAGACCTACGAGCAGTACTTC.

In DNA, the CDR3 is TGTGCCAGCAGCTTAAGAAGGGAGAATGAGCAGTTCTTC. Protein sequence: CASSLRRENEQFF. The chain combines TRBV7-2 with TRBJ2-1; D perhaps matches TRBD2 (5 bases). CDR3 length: 13 residues. Deletions cut 2 bases from V and 7 bases from J, with 9 bases between. Germline-derived CDR1 and CDR2 are SGHTA and FQGNSA.

This chain links TRBV6-5 with TRBJ1-2, with unresolved D. The germline V gene has CDR1 MNHEY and CDR2 SVGAGI. Trimming cost V 6 bases and J 4 bases, with 12 bases left between them. The length of the CDR3 is 13 residues. The DNA of the CDR3 is TGTGCCAGCAGGTACAGCGAAATCTATGGCTACACCTTC. Translation: CASRYSEIYGYTF.

The V gene is TRBV10-3, the J gene TRBJ2-7; 12 bases fit TRBD1. Germline loops: CDR1 ENHRY, CDR2 SYGVKD. With 1 base clipped from V and 5 bases from J, the junction kept 9 bases outside the gene matches. This CDR3 is built from 17 residues. The CDR3, as DNA: TGTGCCATCAGTGAGTTATCCGGGACAGGGGGCTTAGACGAGCAGTACTTC. Its protein is CAISELSGTGGLDEQYF.

This clone was seen more than once but under ten times. The CDR3 coding sequence is TGCAGCGTTGACAATGGCTACACCTTC. This sequence encodes CSVDNGYTF. The chain links TRBV29-1 to TRBJ1-2; the D is unclear. CDR3 length: 9 amino acids. The germline V gene encodes CDR1 SQVTM and CDR2 ANQGSEA. V was shortened by 3 bases and J by 6 bases, with 2 bases between the two germline ends.

The chain combines TRBV9 with TRBJ1-5, with unresolved D. Looked up from germline, CDR1 is SGDLS and CDR2 is YYNGEE. The CDR3 has 15 residues. Trimming removed 0 bases at V and 8 bases at J, with 15 bases between. CDR3 region: CASSVVGSPGEPQHF. The CDR3 coding sequence is TGTGCCAGCAGCGTAGTAGGATCCCCCGGGGAGCCCCAGCATTTT. The whole variable domain, filled in from reference TRBV9 and TRBJ1-5, reads DSGVTQTPKHLITATGQRVTLRCSPRSGDLSVYWYQQSLDQGLQFLIQYYNGEERAKGNILERFSAQQFPDLHSELNLSSLELGDSALYFCASSVVGSPGEPQHFGDGTRLSIL.

Notes on this clone: This sample includes further DNA sequences coding for the same CDR3. The V and J genes are TRBV18 and TRBJ2-7; TRBD1 is a possible D gene (6 bases). The CDR3 loop spans 14 amino acids. Trimming stripped 3 bases from V and 3 bases from J, with 12 bases between. Germline V gene lookup returns CDR1 KGHSH and CDR2 LQKENI. The DNA for the CDR3 is TGTGCCAGCTCACCGTCAGGACAGAACTACGAGCAGTACTTC. This gives the protein CASSPSGQNYEQYF.

This clone appeared a few times. The chain couples TRBV6-1 to TRBJ1-6, with D perhaps matching TRBD1 (5 bases). The CDR3 has 14 amino acids. Germline CDR1 MNHNS, CDR2 SASEGT. The V end lost 3 bases, the J end lost 8 bases, and 11 bases lay between the germline ends. The CDR3 sequence: CASSERGRDSPLHF. The DNA of the CDR3 is TGTGCCAGCAGTGAGCGGGGCAGGGATTCACCCCTCCACTTT.